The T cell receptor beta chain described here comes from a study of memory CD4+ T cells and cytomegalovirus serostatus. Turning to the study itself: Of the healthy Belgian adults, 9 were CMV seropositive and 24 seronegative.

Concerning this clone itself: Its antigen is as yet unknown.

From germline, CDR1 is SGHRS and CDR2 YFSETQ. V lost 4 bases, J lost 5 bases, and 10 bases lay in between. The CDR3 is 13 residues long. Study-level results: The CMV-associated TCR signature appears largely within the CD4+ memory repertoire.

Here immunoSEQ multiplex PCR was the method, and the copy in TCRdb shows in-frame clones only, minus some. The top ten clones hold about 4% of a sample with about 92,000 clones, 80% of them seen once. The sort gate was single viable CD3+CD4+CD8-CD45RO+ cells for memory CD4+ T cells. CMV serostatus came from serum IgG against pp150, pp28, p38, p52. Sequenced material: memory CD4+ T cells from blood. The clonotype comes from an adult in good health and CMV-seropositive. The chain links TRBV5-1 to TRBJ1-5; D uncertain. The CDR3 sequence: CASSPEVDQPQHF. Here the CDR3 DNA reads TGCGCCAGCAGCCCGGAGGTGGATCAGCCCCAGCATTTT.